This entry lists 31 T cell receptor beta chains sequenced from one sample in a study of OX40 agonist ivuxolimab in advanced cancers. Profiled with immunoSEQ multiplex PCR; TCRdb holds only in-frame clones, not every one. The table includes around 94,000 clones, roughly nine tenths detected once. Sequences were derived from CD4+ or CD8+ T cells sorted from blood, sampled in a trial of the OX40 agonist ivuxolimab. All receptors derive from an adult with an advanced solid tumor such as melanoma, head and neck, liver or kidney cancer.

V is TRBV14 and J is TRBJ1-1, with 9 bases that match TRBD1. This CDR3 contains 18 residues. Germline CDR1 reads SGHDN; CDR2 reads FVKESK. V gave up 4 bases and J gave up 0 bases; unmatched junction bases: 12. Here the CDR3 reads CASSRSLGDRVVNTEAFF. The CDR3 DNA sequence: TGTGCCAGCAGCCGCAGCTTGGGGGACAGGGTTGTGAACACTGAAGCTTTCTTT.

This chain uses TRBV9 with TRBJ2-7, with a tentative D call TRBD2 (6 bases). The CDR3 sequence is 14 residues long. CDR1 SGDLS and CDR2 YYNGEE come from the germline V gene. V lost 2 bases and J lost 2, with 11 bases in between. DNA for the CDR3: TGTGCCAGCAGCGTTGAGGGACTTGCCTACGAGCAGTACTTC. Residues: CASSVEGLAYEQYF.

This clone was picked up one time. This chain joins TRBV6-1 and TRBJ1-2, with 8 bases lining up with TRBD1. After removal of 2 bases from V and 6 bases from J, the junction contained 14 bases not matched to a gene. Germline V gene sequence: CDR1 MNHNS, CDR2 SASEGT. The CDR3 has 17 residues. The CDR3: CASSELGQGRFGDGYTF. The CDR3 nucleotides are TGTGCCAGCAGTGAACTCGGACAGGGAAGGTTTGGGGATGGCTACACCTTC.

This chain uses TRBV29-1 with TRBJ2-5; 9 nucleotides align to TRBD1. With 6 bases clipped from V and 5 bases from J, the junction kept 7 bases outside the gene matches. Germline lookup yields CDR1 SQVTM and CDR2 ANQGSEA. This CDR3 has 13 amino acids. The CDR3, as DNA: TGCAGCGTCGATCAGACAGGGGGGGAGACCCAGTACTTC. This encodes CSVDQTGGETQYF.

The genes are TRBV27 and TRBJ2-7; TRBD1 agrees at 8 bases. CDR1 and CDR2 from the germline V gene are MNHEY and SMNVEV (reference sequence). The CDR3 is 15 residues long. V dropped 2 bases and J dropped 2; count of bases not matched to a gene: 5. CDR3 coding DNA: TGTGCCAGCAGTTTAGGGACAGGAGGGGCCTACGAGCAGTACTTC. Protein product: CASSLGTGGAYEQYF.

This clone came up a few times. The chain joins TRBV27 to TRBJ1-1; unclear D gene. Between the trimmed V and J ends, which lost 5 bases and 0 bases, there was a span of 13 bases. CDR1 and CDR2 (germline): MNHEY, SMNVEV (reference sequence). This CDR3 has 15 residues. This CDR3 reads CASSPSLRMNTEAFF. The CDR3, as DNA: TGTGCCAGCAGTCCGAGCCTCAGGATGAACACTGAAGCTTTCTTT.

Only one count was recorded for this clone. V is TRBV29-1 and J is TRBJ2-5, with 8 bases fitting TRBD1. From germline, CDR1 is SQVTM and CDR2 ANQGSEA. Trimming cost V 1 base and J 5 bases; bases outside gene matches: 9. This CDR3 region has 15 residues. Here the CDR3 DNA reads TGCAGCGTTGAAGGCCATGGACAGGGAAGCGAGACCCAGTACTTC. This encodes CSVEGHGQGSETQYF.

The J gene is TRBJ2-1, the V gene TRBV29-1; D is possibly TRBD2 (5 bases). Germline V gene lookup returns CDR1 SQVTM and CDR2 ANQGSEA. This CDR3 is 15 amino acids long. Trimming stripped 3 bases from V and 0 bases from J, with 12 bases between. Written as DNA, the CDR3 is TGCAGCGTTGAGAATAGCGAGAGCTCCTACAATGAGCAGTTCTTC. Residues: CSVENSESSYNEQFF.

On this clone: One end of the junction varies from germline; a read error may be responsible. The chain couples TRBV7-7 to TRBJ2-1, with 9 bases fitting TRBD1. The CDR3 is made up of 15 amino acids. CDR1 and CDR2 (germline): SSHAT, FNYEAQ (reference sequence). For the CDR3, the DNA is TGTGCTAGCAGCTTAGGGGACAGGGAGTGGAATGAGCAGTTCTTC. Translating gives CASSLGDREWNEQFF.

The chain recombines TRBV4-3 with TRBJ2-1; 7 nucleotides line up with TRBD2. Germline V gene lookup returns CDR1 LGHNA and CDR2 YSLEER. Losses at the gene ends were 1 base for V and 4 bases for J; bases not matched to a gene: 10. This CDR3 contains 17 residues. The CDR3 loop reads CASSQGPTGLRYNEQFF. CDR3 coding DNA: TGCGCCAGCAGCCAAGGGCCCACGGGACTACGGTACAATGAGCAGTTCTTC.

V gene TRBV6-1 combines with J gene TRBJ2-2, with D perhaps matching TRBD2 (5 bases). V lost 3 bases, J lost 3 bases, and 8 bases lay in between. Germline lookup yields CDR1 MNHNS and CDR2 SASEGT. The CDR3 is 14 amino acids. CDR3 DNA: TGTGCCAGCAGTGACCGGGGAGACACCGGGGAGCTGTTTTTT. Its protein product is CASSDRGDTGELFF.

The V gene is TRBV6-1, the J gene TRBJ2-1, with 9 bases identical to TRBD2. Germline-derived CDR1 and CDR2 are MNHNS and SASEGT. With V trimmed by 4 bases and J by 5 bases, 9 bases remained unmatched. CDR3 length equals 16 residues. This CDR3 reads CASSVWRGRGNNEQFF. The CDR3, as DNA: TGTGCCAGCAGTGTTTGGCGCGGGAGGGGTAACAATGAGCAGTTCTTC.

This clone was detected only once. The chain joins TRBV4-1 to TRBJ2-1; 8 nucleotides match TRBD2. The CDR3 sequence is 18 residues long. V shed 6 bases and J 0 bases; nucleotides not matched to a gene: 13. From germline, CDR1 is MGHRA and CDR2 YSYEKL. The CDR3 DNA follows: TGCGCCAGCAGTCGAAATTTAGCGGGAAGCCCCTCCTACAATGAGCAGTTCTTC. This codes for CASSRNLAGSPSYNEQFF.

The chain links TRBV6-5 to TRBJ2-2; D possibly corresponds to TRBD1 (6 bases). The CDR3 is 13 amino acids. V lost 6 bases, J lost 7 bases, and 12 bases lay in between. Germline V lookup: CDR1 MNHEY, CDR2 SVGAGI. DNA for the CDR3: TGTGCCAGCAGCTTTACAGGGATCGGGGAGCTGTTTTTT. It encodes CASSFTGIGELFF.

This clone appeared once. V gene TRBV19 combines with J gene TRBJ1-4; D is unresolved. Looked up from germline, CDR1 is LNHDA and CDR2 is SQIVND (reference sequence). Trimming pared 3 bases from V and 8 bases from J, leaving 10 bases between. CDR3 length: 13 residues. For the CDR3, the DNA is TGTGCCAGTAGTATTTTGGAAGGAGAAAAACTGTTTTTT. Translated: CASSILEGEKLFF.

This rearrangement joins TRBV2 to TRBJ2-1; 7 nucleotides align to TRBD2. V dropped 2 bases and J dropped 9; count of bases not matched to a gene: 7. Looked up from germline, CDR1 is SNHLY and CDR2 is FYNNEI. The CDR3 is made up of 14 amino acids. CDR3 amino acids: CASSESRDYGEQFF. The CDR3 coding sequence is TGTGCCAGCAGTGAATCCCGGGACTATGGTGAGCAGTTCTTC. The full variable domain, its missing parts supplied by reference TRBV2 and TRBJ2-1, is EPEVTQTPSHQVTQMGQEVILRCVPISNHLYFYWYRQILGQKVEFLVSFYNNEISEKSEIFDDQFSVERPDGSNFTLKIRSTKLEDSAMYFCASSESRDYGEQFFGPGTRLTVL.

CDR3 amino acids: CASSHRGRGEKLFF. The CDR3 nucleotides are TGTGCCAGCAGTCACAGGGGGCGAGGAGAAAAACTGTTTTTT. The chain is built from TRBV5-6 and TRBJ1-4; the match to TRBD1 covers 9 bases. Germline CDR1 and CDR2: SGHDT and YYEEEE. V was pared by 5 bases and J by 8 bases, with 7 bases of the junction left unmatched. This CDR3 is 14 amino acids long.

The chain combines TRBV15 with TRBJ1-1, with D unresolved. Germline V gives CDR1 LNHNV, CDR2 YYDKDF (reference sequence). The germline V and J ends were trimmed by 11 bases and 3 bases, with 16 bases remaining between them. There are 13 residues in the CDR3. CDR3 in amino acids: CALTNRTDTEAFF. DNA for the CDR3: TGTGCCCTGACGAACAGAACCGACACTGAAGCTTTCTTT.

This chain joins TRBV19 and TRBJ1-3; 11 bases map to TRBD1. The CDR3 spans 15 residues. Trimming removed 5 bases from V and 4 bases from J; junction bases left unmatched: 4. Germline CDR1 is LNHDA and CDR2 is SQIVND (reference sequence). CDR3: CASSVWTGGGNTIYF. CDR3 DNA sequence: TGTGCCAGTAGTGTCTGGACAGGGGGCGGAAACACCATATATTTT. Using reference TRBV19 and TRBJ1-3 for the parts outside the CDR3, the full variable domain is DGGITQSPKYLFRKEGQNVTLSCEQNLNHDAMYWYRQDPGQGLRLIYYSQIVNDFQKGDIAEGYSVSREKKESFPLTVTSAQKNPTAFYLCASSVWTGGGNTIYFGEGSWLTVV.

This clone was picked up one time. The CDR3 sequence is CASSIWTADQPQHF. The CDR3 DNA follows: TGTGCCAGTAGTATCTGGACAGCCGACCAGCCCCAGCATTTT. V usage is TRBV19 and J usage is TRBJ1-5, with D perhaps matching TRBD1 (6 bases). Trimming removed 3 bases from V and 7 bases from J, with 13 bases in between. The germline V gene encodes CDR1 LNHDA and CDR2 SQIVND (reference sequence). The CDR3 runs to 14 residues.

The chain employs TRBV2 and TRBJ1-1, with TRBD1 identical over 7 bases. Germline CDR1 and CDR2: SNHLY and FYNNEI. This CDR3 is 19 amino acids long. V was clipped by 7 bases and J by 2 bases; unmatched bases: 22. The CDR3 loop is CASIQPRQGSTTRNTEAFF. The CDR3 DNA reads as TGTGCCAGCATCCAACCCCGACAGGGTTCCACCACGCGCAACACTGAAGCTTTCTTT.

This clone was seen more than once but under ten times. The J gene is TRBJ2-7, the V gene TRBV11-2, with 7 bases identical to TRBD1. The CDR3 spans 15 residues. CDR1 is SGHAT and CDR2 is FQNNGV in the germline V gene. With V trimmed by 5 bases and J by 3 bases, 10 bases remained unmatched. CDR3 in DNA: TGTGCCAGCAGCATCGGGGACAGCCTTATCTACGAGCAGTACTTC. Protein product: CASSIGDSLIYEQYF.

The CDR3 coding sequence is TGCGCCAGCAGCCCCGGGGGGGCCGCGGATGAGCAGTTCTTC. It encodes CASSPGGAADEQFF. The chain recombines TRBV4-3 with TRBJ2-1; 8 bases agree with TRBD2. Germline V gene data show CDR1 as LGHNA and CDR2 as YSLEER. The CDR3 is 14 amino acids. V gave up 4 bases and J gave up 8 bases; unmatched junction bases: 7.

This chain connects TRBV25-1 to TRBJ2-7; the match to TRBD2 covers 7 bases. Germline V gene lookup returns CDR1 MGHDK and CDR2 SYGVNS. V lost 5 bases to trimming and J lost 4 bases; unmatched junction nucleotides: 11. The CDR3 totals 15 residues. The CDR3, as DNA: TGTGCCAGCAGTTTCGGGGCTAGCGGAACATACGAGCAGTACTTC. It is translated as CASSFGASGTYEQYF.

The chain links TRBV4-3 to TRBJ1-1; D ambiguous. Looked up from germline, CDR1 is LGHNA and CDR2 is YSLEER. The CDR3 has 15 amino acids. The V and J ends lost 4 bases and 3 bases respectively, with 15 bases between them. For the CDR3, the DNA is TGCGCCAGCAGCCTTAGAGACCAAAGAGACACTGAAGCTTTCTTT. Translation gives CASSLRDQRDTEAFF.

V usage is TRBV14 and J usage is TRBJ2-7; 9 bases are shared with TRBD1. Trimming removed 1 base from V and 4 bases from J; junction bases left unmatched: 5. CDR3 length: 15 residues. Germline V CDR1 and CDR2: SGHDN, FVKESK. The CDR3 reads CASSQGTGGGYEQYF. CDR3 bases: TGTGCCAGCAGCCAAGGTACAGGGGGCGGATACGAGCAGTACTTC.

The V call is TRBV27, the J call TRBJ2-7; D uncertain. Per germline, CDR1 MNHEY and CDR2 SMNVEV (reference sequence). The CDR3 sequence is 13 residues long. V gave up 4 bases and J gave up 5 bases, with 12 bases separating them. The CDR3 DNA reads as TGTGCCAGCAGTTCTGCCGGGCCAAACGAGCAGTACTTC. It is translated as CASSSAGPNEQYF.

The J gene is TRBJ1-2, the V gene TRBV11-2, with TRBD1 as a possible D gene (5 bases). Germline CDR1 is SGHAT and CDR2 is FQNNGV. The CDR3 is 12 amino acids. Trimming took off 3 bases at V and 8 bases at J, with 10 bases between the two ends. The CDR3 DNA reads as TGTGCCAGCAGCTTGGGGGACGGGGGCTACACCTTC. Residues: CASSLGDGGYTF.

The V call is TRBV9, the J call TRBJ1-1; 11 bases fit TRBD1. In germline, CDR1 is SGDLS, CDR2 YYNGEE. CDR3 size: 15 residues. V shed 3 bases, J shed 3 bases, and the junction held 4 bases outside the gene matches. The CDR3 bases are TGTGCCAGCAGCGAGGACAGGGGGCTTGACACTGAAGCTTTCTTT. Encoded protein: CASSEDRGLDTEAFF.

To note about this clone: Because the CDR3's place on the DNA is in doubt, the DNA is left out and the CDR3 is given as listed by TCRdb. The V call is TRBV6-1, the J call TRBJ1-2. The length of the CDR3 is 11 amino acids, counting both ends. Germline V gene data show CDR1 as MNHNS and CDR2 as SASEGT. The CDR3 is CASSEWGAGTF.

Details on this clone: An end of the junction does not agree with germline; a read error may underlie this. The chain employs TRBV5-5 and TRBJ2-1; 9 bases are a match to TRBD1. From germline, CDR1 is SGHKS and CDR2 YYEKEE (reference sequence). The CDR3 totals 14 residues. This chain's CDR3 is CASSLGQGVDEQFF. The CDR3 nucleotides read TGTGCCAGCAGTTTGGGACAGGGAGTCGATGAGCAGTTCTTC.